A selection of T cell receptor beta chains follows, all from one sample in a study of T cells after yellow fever vaccination. TCRdb reprocessed the 5' RACE reads via MiXCR and lists one record per CDR3 protein. The table includes 200,000 or so distinct CDR3 sequences, roughly 6.3% detected once. The sequenced sample was CD4+ T cells sorted from PBMCs, obtained on the day of the yellow fever booster vaccination. The receptors were gathered from a man aged 30-40 years who received the YFV17D yellow fever vaccine. CDR3s include the opening cysteine and the closing phenylalanine or tryptophan. D genes are given only for firm matches. Size is stated for part of the rows, as once, few or many counts, or as a class when the clone is expanded.

d_gene,v_gene,j_gene,abundance,CDR3aa,CDR3nt
TRBD1,TRBV5-1,TRBJ1-1,many,CASRPAGGMNTEAFF,TGCGCCAGCAGGCCGGCAGGGGGTATGAACACTGAAGCTTTCTTT
-,TRBV7-2,TRBJ2-3,many,CASRNPMDTQYF,TGTGCCAGCAGGAATCCTATGGATACGCAGTATTTT
-,TRBV5-4,TRBJ2-7,few,CASSSGQFSYEQYF,TGTGCCAGCAGCTCAGGACAGTTCTCCTACGAGCAGTACTTC
-,TRBV7-8,TRBJ2-7,many,CASSSLPHEQYF,TGTGCCAGCAGCTCGCTCCCCCACGAGCAGTACTTC
TRBD1,TRBV2,TRBJ2-6,few,CASSLLQGAAGANVLTF,TGTGCCAGCAGCCTTTTACAGGGGGCGGCTGGGGCCAACGTCCTGACTTTC
TRBD2,TRBV10-1,TRBJ2-7,few,CASSRGGSGRSEQYF,TGCGCCAGCAGCCGAGGGGGCAGCGGGAGGAGTGAGCAGTACTTC
-,TRBV6-2/TRBV6-3,TRBJ2-3,-,CASSYSTNGAFNTDTQYF,TGTGCCAGCAGTTACTCTACAAATGGAGCGTTTAACACAGATACGCAGTATTTT
TRBD1,TRBV5-1,TRBJ1-1,-,CASSTLGTGMMNTEAFF,TGCGCCAGCAGCACTCTCGGGACAGGGATGATGAACACTGAAGCTTTCTTT
TRBD2,TRBV20-1,TRBJ2-7,few,CSALGTSGILSFEQYF,TGCAGTGCCCTGGGGACTAGCGGGATCCTTAGTTTCGAGCAGTACTTC
-,TRBV7-2,TRBJ2-1,-,CASSLNGNLIGEQFF,TGTGCCAGCAGCTTGAACGGGAACTTAATAGGGGAGCAGTTCTTC
-,TRBV28,TRBJ1-5,few,CASRNGGYQPQHF,TGTGCCAGCAGAAACGGGGGATATCAGCCCCAGCATTTT
-,TRBV5-4,TRBJ2-5,many,CAGLRAGEGETQYF,TGTGCCGGACTTCGGGCGGGTGAGGGAGAGACCCAGTACTTC
-,TRBV21-1,TRBJ2-7,-,CASTSGALAVSSYEQYF,TGTGCCAGCACCTCGGGAGCCCTAGCGGTGAGCTCCTACGAGCAGTACTTC
TRBD2,TRBV24-1,TRBJ2-1,few,CATSGQLLAGSFEQFF,TGTGCCACCAGTGGGCAGCTACTAGCGGGGTCTTTTGAGCAGTTCTTC
TRBD2,TRBV7-3,TRBJ2-5,many,CASSPRGSGITETQYF,TGTGCCAGCAGCCCTCGAGGTAGCGGGATTACAGAGACCCAGTACTTC
-,TRBV20-1,TRBJ2-7,-,CSARRPGTVPYEQYF,TGCAGTGCTAGGAGGCCCGGGACGGTTCCCTACGAGCAGTACTTC
-,TRBV3-1,TRBJ1-1,many,CASSQDGMTEAFF,TGTGCCAGCAGCCAAGACGGGATGACTGAAGCTTTCTTT
TRBD2,TRBV11-2,TRBJ2-2,-,CASSLLAGVYTGELFF,TGTGCCAGCAGCTTGCTAGCGGGAGTTTACACCGGGGAGCTGTTTTTT
TRBD2,TRBV7-9,TRBJ2-7,-,CASRTGTSGKEQYF,TGTGCCAGCAGGACCGGGACTAGCGGGAAAGAGCAGTACTTC
TRBD1,TRBV6-1,TRBJ2-3,-,CASTQQGGLDTQYF,TGTGCCAGCACACAACAGGGGGGCCTGGATACGCAGTATTTT
TRBD2,TRBV7-3,TRBJ2-3,many,CASSSGTSGQWDTQYF,TGTGCCAGCAGCTCCGGGACTAGCGGACAGTGGGATACGCAGTATTTT
TRBD1,TRBV24-1,TRBJ2-3,many,CATLPGTDCTDTQYF,TGTGCCACTCTCCCAGGGACAGACTGCACAGATACGCAGTATTTT
-,TRBV7-2,TRBJ2-1,-,CASSLGGPGEQFF,TGTGCCAGCAGCCTTGGAGGGCCGGGTGAGCAGTTCTTC
-,TRBV11-2,TRBJ1-5,-,CASSLERAQPQHF,TGTGCCAGCAGCTTAGAAAGGGCCCAGCCCCAGCATTTT
TRBD2,TRBV18,TRBJ2-1,-,CASSPGLAGRDEQFF,TGTGCCAGCTCACCGGGACTAGCGGGCCGGGATGAGCAGTTCTTC
TRBD2,TRBV20-1,TRBJ2-1,many,CSASLAGGENEQFF,TGCAGTGCTAGTCTAGCGGGAGGGGAGAATGAGCAGTTCTTC
-,TRBV7-6,TRBJ2-2,many,CASSLQTGSNTGELFF,TGTGCCAGCAGCTTGCAGACAGGTTCGAACACCGGGGAGCTGTTTTTT
TRBD2,TRBV4-3,TRBJ2-3,-,CASSQAGLAGYTDTQYF,TGCGCCAGCAGCCAGGCGGGACTAGCGGGATACACAGATACGCAGTATTTT
-,TRBV6-1,TRBJ2-2,many,CASKQGGLNTGELFF,TGTGCCAGCAAACAGGGCGGATTGAACACCGGGGAGCTGTTTTTT
-,TRBV20-1,TRBJ2-6,few,CSARGAGANVLTF,TGCAGTGCTAGAGGGGCTGGGGCCAACGTCCTGACTTTC
-,TRBV20-1,TRBJ2-7,few,CSARVEGGLSEQYF,TGCAGTGCTAGGGTCGAGGGGGGCTTGAGCGAGCAGTACTTC
TRBD2,TRBV7-8,TRBJ2-2,few,CASSLGGASGSFGELFF,TGTGCCAGCAGCTTAGGGGGGGCTAGCGGGAGCTTCGGGGAGCTGTTTTTT
-,TRBV5-1,TRBJ1-3,few,CASSPDGNSGNTIYF,TGCGCCAGCAGCCCCGACGGGAACTCTGGAAACACCATATATTTT
-,TRBV5-1,TRBJ2-2,-,CASSLGGSGAGTGELFF,TGCGCCAGCAGCTTGGGTGGTAGCGGAGCCGGGACCGGGGAGCTGTTTTTT
TRBD2,TRBV7-2,TRBJ2-1,few,CASSSRLAVSNEQFF,TGTGCCAGCAGTTCCCGACTAGCGGTATCCAATGAGCAGTTCTTC
-,TRBV7-9,TRBJ2-6,many,CASSLGQPPQDVLTF,TGTGCCAGCAGCTTAGGCCAACCCCCACAAGACGTCCTGACTTTC
-,TRBV10-3,TRBJ2-2,-,CAISVGPHTGELFF,TGTGCCATCAGTGTCGGACCCCACACCGGGGAGCTGTTTTTT
-,TRBV18,TRBJ1-1,many,CASSPGGNTEAFF,TGTGCCAGCTCACCAGGGGGGAACACTGAAGCTTTCTTT
-,TRBV4-3,TRBJ2-1,-,CASSGRSGDEQFF,TGCGCCAGCAGTGGTAGGTCGGGCGATGAGCAGTTCTTC
-,TRBV29-1,TRBJ1-5,-,CSVAENRNQPQHF,TGCAGCGTTGCAGAGAACAGGAATCAGCCCCAGCATTTT
-,TRBV5-1,TRBJ1-5,many,CASRIGPTNQPQHF,TGCGCCAGCAGGATCGGACCGACTAATCAGCCCCAGCATTTT
-,TRBV7-9,TRBJ1-4,many,CASSLRGGDEKLFF,TGTGCCAGCAGCCTCCGGGGTGGAGATGAAAAACTGTTTTTT
TRBD1,TRBV12-3/TRBV12-4,TRBJ2-4,many,CASGASDRDENIQYF,TGTGCCAGCGGGGCCAGCGACAGGGACGAAAACATTCAGTACTTC
-,TRBV12-3/TRBV12-4,TRBJ1-4,-,CASSGGVKLFF,TGTGCCAGCAGTGGGGGAGTTAAACTGTTTTTT
TRBD2,TRBV5-1,TRBJ2-1,few,CASSLGLAGPQSVQFF,TGCGCCAGCAGCTTGGGACTAGCGGGACCTCAATCCGTGCAGTTCTTC
-,TRBV5-1,TRBJ2-3,many,CASSLGEGASDTQYF,TGCGCCAGCAGCTTGGGGGAGGGGGCCTCAGATACGCAGTATTTT
-,TRBV20-1,TRBJ2-3,-,CSAKVQGLRDTQYF,TGCAGTGCTAAGGTCCAGGGACTGAGAGATACGCAGTATTTT